The 8 T cell receptor beta chains in this list originate from one sample, sequenced in a study of Graves' ophthalmopathy and Graves' hyperthyroidism. CDR3 regions of TCR beta were amplified from RNA transcripts. Second-round multiplex PCR came after a first-round RT-PCR that employed HTBI primers. TCRdb called the multiplex PCR reads again in MiXCR, with one record for every CDR3 protein. The sample contains approximately 460,000 distinct CDR3 sequences, around 14% of which appear only once. The sample taken for sequencing was blood. The origin of the receptors is a woman aged 30 to 39 with Graves' ophthalmopathy.

This clonotype was picked up many times. The rearrangement uses TRBV28 and TRBJ1-3; D not resolved. Germline CDR1 and CDR2: MDHEN and SYDVKM. The CDR3 is 14 amino acids. Trimming left V 2 bases short and J 4 bases short, with 9 bases between. As DNA, the CDR3 is TGTGCCAGCAGTTTAGTCAGGAGAGGAAACACCATATATTTT. Protein sequence: CASSLVRRGNTIYF.

This clonotype was detected many times. V gene TRBV11-2 combines with J gene TRBJ1-5; D unclear. Between the trimmed V and J ends, which lost 0 bases and 7 bases, there was a span of 7 bases. CDR3 length: 13 residues. Germline V gene lookup returns CDR1 SGHAT and CDR2 FQNNGV. Here the CDR3 DNA reads TGTGCCAGCAGCTTAGAGTATTGGCAGCCCCAGCATTTT. Amino acid sequence: CASSLEYWQPQHF.

This clonotype appeared many times. The chain couples TRBV7-2 to TRBJ1-5, with 9 bases lining up with TRBD1. With V trimmed by 4 bases and J by 5 bases, 6 bases remained unmatched. Germline V gene lookup returns CDR1 SGHTA and CDR2 FQGNSA. The CDR3 length is 15 residues. The CDR3 loop reads CASSWAGTGYQPQHF. The CDR3 DNA is TGTGCCAGCAGCTGGGCCGGGACAGGGTATCAGCCCCAGCATTTT.

This chain uses TRBV12-3 or TRBV12-4 with TRBJ2-2; D unresolved. V was pared by 7 bases and J by 6 bases, with 18 bases between. This CDR3 is 15 amino acids long. In DNA, the CDR3 is TGTGCCAGCACTCTTAGGGCATCAGTCCCCGGGGAGCTGTTTTTT. Protein sequence: CASTLRASVPGELFF.

This clonotype showed up just a few times. The DNA of the CDR3 is TGTGCCAGCTCACTCAGGGATTTGACCACTGAAGCTTTCTTT. The encoded protein is CASSLRDLTTEAFF. V is TRBV18 and J is TRBJ1-1; tentatively, D is TRBD1 (5 bases). The CDR3 runs 14 residues. Germline assignment: CDR1 KGHSH and CDR2 LQKENI. Trimming cost V 4 bases and J 4 bases, with 13 bases left between them.

Many counts were recorded for this clonotype. The junction shows a germline mismatch at one end, possibly a read error. The rearrangement uses TRBV28 and TRBJ1-2; D may be TRBD1 (5 bases). Germline CDR1 MDHEN, CDR2 SYDVKM. The CDR3 contains 12 residues. The CDR3 region has the DNA TGTGCCAGCAGTTTACTGACTGGGACGGAAGTCTTC. This gives the protein CASSLLTGTEVF.

This clonotype was observed at least ten times. The chain has TRBV28 and TRBJ1-5, with D possibly TRBD1 on 5 matching bases. The germline V gene has CDR1 MDHEN and CDR2 SYDVKM. V dropped 7 bases and J dropped 3 bases, with 10 bases sitting between them. This CDR3 contains 13 residues. Written as DNA, the CDR3 is TGTGCCAGCAAGCGCAGGGTCAATCAGCCCCAGCATTTT. It specifies CASKRRVNQPQHF. Based on the CDR3 plus reference TRBV28 and TRBJ1-5, the full variable domain is DVKVTQSSRYLVKRTGEKVFLECVQDMDHENMFWYRQDPGLGLRLIYFSYDVKMKEKGDIPEGYSVSREKKERFSLILESASTNQTSMYLCASKRRVNQPQHFGDGTRLSIL.

This clonotype was recorded many times. This chain uses TRBV9 with TRBJ1-2, with TRBD1 as a possible D gene (6 bases). The CDR3 is 16 amino acids. The V and J ends lost 4 bases and 8 bases respectively, with 24 bases between them. Looked up from germline, CDR1 is SGDLS and CDR2 is YYNGEE. The DNA of the CDR3 is TGTGCCAGCAGCTTGCGCCGGGACACGGGGCTTTGGGGCTACACCTTC. Its protein product is CASSLRRDTGLWGYTF.